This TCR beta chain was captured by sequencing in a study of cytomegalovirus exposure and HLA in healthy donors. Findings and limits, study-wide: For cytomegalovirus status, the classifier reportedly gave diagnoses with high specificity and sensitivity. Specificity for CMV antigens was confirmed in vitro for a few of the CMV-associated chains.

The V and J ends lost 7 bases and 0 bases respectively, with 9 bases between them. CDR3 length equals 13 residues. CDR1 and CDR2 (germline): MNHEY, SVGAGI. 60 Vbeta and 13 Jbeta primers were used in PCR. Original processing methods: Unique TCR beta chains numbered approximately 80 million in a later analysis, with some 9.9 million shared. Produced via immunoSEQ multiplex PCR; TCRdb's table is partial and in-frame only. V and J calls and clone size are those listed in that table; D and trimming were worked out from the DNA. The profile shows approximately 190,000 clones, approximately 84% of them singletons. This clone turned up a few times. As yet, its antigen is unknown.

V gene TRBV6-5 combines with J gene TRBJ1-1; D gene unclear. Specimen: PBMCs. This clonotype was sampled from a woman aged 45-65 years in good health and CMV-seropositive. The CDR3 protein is CASKRSMNTEAFF. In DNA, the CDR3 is TGTGCCAGCAAGCGCAGCATGAACACTGAAGCTTTCTTT.